The next 22 T cell receptor beta chains were all read from a single sample in a study of CD8+ T cells in alopecia areata. The treatment denotes: oral pan-JAK inhibitor, 5-10 mg twice daily. Investigators isolated RNA and reverse transcribed it into cDNA to act as the sequencing template. Repertoires were generated with immunoSEQ multiplex PCR, while TCRdb's copy carries only in-frame clones and drops some. Of around 140,000 clones in the sample, around 50% were seen once. The sample consisted of CD8+ T cells sorted from blood, taken at week 4, from a patient treated with tofacitinib. These receptors originate from a human donor with alopecia areata.

The J gene is TRBJ2-7, the V gene TRBV7-9; a weak D match, TRBD2 (5 bases). Trimming took off 1 base at V and 5 bases at J, with 12 bases between the two ends. The CDR3 consists of 14 residues. In germline, CDR1 is SEHNR, CDR2 FQNEAQ (reference sequence). The CDR3 DNA reads as TGTGCCAGCAGCTTAGTCGGGGAGAGGAACGAGCAGTACTTC. This codes for CASSLVGERNEQYF.

J is TRBJ2-3 and V is TRBV11-2, with D perhaps given as TRBD1 or TRBD2 (5 bases each). The CDR3 loop spans 15 amino acids. Trimming cost V 0 bases and J 2 bases, with 9 bases left between them. Germline CDR1 and CDR2: SGHAT and FQNNGV. The CDR3 protein is CASSLEPGTTDTQYF. The CDR3 DNA follows: TGTGCCAGCAGCTTAGAACCGGGGACCACAGATACGCAGTATTTT. The variable domain in full, with the rest retrieved from reference TRBV11-2 and TRBJ2-3, is EAGVAQSPRYKIIEKRQSVAFWCNPISGHATLYWYQQILGQGPKLLIQFQNNGVVDDSQLPKDRFSAERLKGVDSTLKIQPAKLEDSAVYLCASSLEPGTTDTQYFGPGTRLTVL.

As regards this clone: The sample carries other DNA sequences with the same CDR3. The genes are TRBV6-5 and TRBJ2-7; no clear D gene. CDR1 and CDR2 (germline): MNHEY, SVGAGI. This CDR3 has 13 residues. V was clipped by 2 bases and J by 0 bases, with 5 bases between them. Here the CDR3 reads CASSYGLSYEQYF. Here the CDR3 DNA reads TGTGCCAGCAGTTACGGGCTCTCCTACGAGCAGTACTTC.

This clone was seen only a few times. This chain joins TRBV2 and TRBJ2-3; D possibly corresponds to TRBD2 (6 bases). Trimming took 2 bases from V and 4 from J, leaving 19 bases between them. Germline CDR1 and CDR2: SNHLY and FYNNEI. CDR3 size: 17 residues. In DNA form, the CDR3 reads TGTGCCAGCAGTGAATGGGAGGACCGACCGCGCGCAGATACGCAGTATTTT. Residues: CASSEWEDRPRADTQYF.

This chain connects TRBV6-5 to TRBJ1-2, with a possible D match to TRBD1 (5 bases). CDR3 length: 16 residues. V was shortened by 0 bases and J by 4 bases, with 15 bases between the two germline ends. Germline CDR1 reads MNHEY; CDR2 reads SVGAGI. The CDR3 spells CASSYSFQGAGYGYTF. DNA for the CDR3: TGTGCCAGCAGTTACTCGTTCCAGGGCGCAGGCTATGGCTACACCTTC.

A few counts support this clone. The V and J genes are TRBV6-1 and TRBJ2-7; TRBD1 aligns across 7 bases. CDR1 MNHNS and CDR2 SASEGT come from the germline V gene. Unmatched junction bases numbered 3, after V lost 1 base and J lost 0 bases. CDR3 length equals 15 residues. CDR3 region: CASSEGDRSSYEQYF. For the CDR3, the DNA is TGTGCCAGCAGTGAAGGGGACAGAAGCTCCTACGAGCAGTACTTC.

This clone has a handful of counts. The chain is built from TRBV29-1 and TRBJ2-3, with D unclear. The germline V and J ends were trimmed by 3 bases and 3 bases, with 10 bases remaining between them. The germline CDR1 and CDR2 sequences are SQVTM and ANQGSEA. This CDR3 is 13 amino acids long. The CDR3 region is CSVEGSVTDTQYF. Here the CDR3 DNA reads TGCAGCGTTGAGGGCAGTGTGACAGATACGCAGTATTTT.

This clone turned up a few times. The chain employs TRBV11-2 and TRBJ1-1; the D is unclear. Between the trimmed V and J ends, which lost 3 bases and 0 bases, there was a span of 2 bases. This CDR3 spans 12 amino acids. Germline CDR1 is SGHAT and CDR2 is FQNNGV. CDR3 sequence reads: CASSLLNTEAFF. The CDR3 bases are TGTGCCAGCAGCTTGCTGAACACTGAAGCTTTCTTT.

The chain uses TRBV7-9 and TRBJ2-7, with D possibly being TRBD1 or TRBD2 (5 bases each). The CDR3 is made up of 14 amino acids. Germline loops: CDR1 SEHNR, CDR2 FQNEAQ (reference sequence). The germline V and J ends were trimmed by 2 bases and 3 bases, with 11 bases remaining between them. CDR3: CASSLRGQGYEQYF. In DNA, the CDR3 is TGTGCCAGCAGCTTACGGGGCCAGGGCTACGAGCAGTACTTC.

In this sample, this clone turned up a few times. This chain connects TRBV4-3 to TRBJ2-3, with D maybe TRBD1 (6 bases). Deletions cut 8 bases from V and 2 bases from J, with 17 bases between. Looked up from germline, CDR1 is LGHNA and CDR2 is YSLEER. CDR3 length: 15 amino acids. The CDR3 nucleotides are TGCGCCAGCCGTTTGGGGCAGGGGAACACAGATACGCAGTATTTT. Its protein is CASRLGQGNTDTQYF.

The chain couples TRBV19 to TRBJ1-3; perhaps TRBD1 as D (5 bases). Germline CDR1 LNHDA, CDR2 SQIVND (reference sequence). Trimming took off 5 bases at V and 0 bases at J, with 11 bases between the two ends. CDR3 length: 15 residues. The DNA of the CDR3 is TGTGCCAGTAGTTTGACAGTCAACTCTGGAAACACCATATATTTT. It is translated as CASSLTVNSGNTIYF.

The V call is TRBV30, the J call TRBJ1-1; D not resolved. The CDR3 extends over 18 amino acids. The germline V gene encodes CDR1 GTSNPN and CDR2 SVGIG (reference sequence). Trimming cost V 0 bases and J 0 bases, with 20 bases left between them. CDR3 DNA: TGTGCCTGGAGTGTAAGGGCCGTGAGGGCCATGATGAACACTGAAGCTTTCTTT. Translation gives CAWSVRAVRAMMNTEAFF.

V and J are TRBV5-4 and TRBJ1-2; D is undetermined. The CDR3 is 13 amino acids. The V gene lost 4 bases and the J gene lost 10 bases, with 17 bases spanning the gap. The germline gives CDR1 SGHNT, CDR2 YYREEE (reference sequence). This CDR3 reads CASSGPLAEYYTF. CDR3 sequence (DNA): TGTGCCAGCAGCGGGCCTCTCGCCGAGTACTACACCTTC.

This clone has just a few counts. This chain links TRBV5-5 with TRBJ2-7; D may be TRBD1 (5 bases). CDR1 and CDR2 (germline): SGHKS, YYEKEE (reference sequence). CDR3 size: 15 residues. Trimming removed 5 bases from V and 1 base from J, with 16 bases in between. As DNA, the CDR3 is TGTGCCAGCAGTCGAGACAGATCCATATCCTACGAGCAGTACTTC. It specifies CASSRDRSISYEQYF.

V usage is TRBV2 and J usage is TRBJ2-5, with a tentative D call TRBD1 (5 bases). This CDR3 has 12 residues. Deletions cut 6 bases from V and 9 bases from J, with 14 bases between. Germline V gene lookup returns CDR1 SNHLY and CDR2 FYNNEI. This CDR3 reads CASRAGLGPQYF. The CDR3 DNA sequence: TGTGCCAGCAGGGCAGGGTTAGGGCCCCAGTACTTC.

The J gene is TRBJ1-2, the V gene TRBV4-1; unclear D gene. Trimming left V 3 bases short and J 3 bases short, with 8 bases between. Germline CDR1 and CDR2: MGHRA and YSYEKL. The CDR3 has 13 residues. The CDR3 bases are TGCGCCAGCAGCCAGGTTGGAGACTATGGCTACACCTTC. Amino acids: CASSQVGDYGYTF.

V usage is TRBV6-5 and J usage is TRBJ1-2, with TRBD1 matching over 7 bases. After removal of 3 bases from V and 1 base from J, the junction contained 8 bases not matched to a gene. This CDR3 has 16 residues. CDR1 is MNHEY, CDR2 SVGAGI, per germline. CDR3: CASSYWDSPFNYGYTF. The DNA for the CDR3 is TGTGCCAGCAGTTATTGGGACAGTCCTTTTAACTATGGCTACACCTTC.

The chain recombines TRBV5-6 with TRBJ2-2; D unclear. The germline CDR1 and CDR2 sequences are SGHDT and YYEEEE. This CDR3 has 13 residues. The V end lost 0 bases, the J end lost 4 bases, and 4 bases lay between the germline ends. CDR3 sequence (DNA): TGTGCCAGCAGCTTGGTGACCACCGGGGAGCTGTTTTTT. Its translation is CASSLVTTGELFF. Using reference TRBV5-6 and TRBJ2-2 for the parts outside the CDR3, the full variable domain is DAGVTQSPTHLIKTRGQQVTLRCSPKSGHDTVSWYQQALGQGPQFIFQYYEEEERQRGNFPDRFSGHQFPNYSSELNVNALLLGDSALYLCASSLVTTGELFFGEGSRLTVL.

The table lists this clone with a few counts. The gene calls are TRBV7-9 and TRBJ2-7; D perhaps matches TRBD1 (5 bases). V gave up 5 bases and J gave up 2 bases, with 10 bases separating them. The CDR3 loop spans 13 amino acids. The germline V gene has CDR1 SEHNR and CDR2 FQNEAQ (reference sequence). CDR3 DNA sequence: TGTGCCAGCAGCCAGACAGTAACCTACGAGCAGTACTTC. Protein product: CASSQTVTYEQYF.

This chain connects TRBV5-1 to TRBJ2-7; D uncertain. The CDR3 is 14 residues long. Deletions cut 0 bases from V and 2 bases from J, with 9 bases between. CDR1 and CDR2 (germline): SGHRS, YFSETQ. The CDR3 protein is CASSLAESAYEQYF. In nucleotides, the CDR3 is TGCGCCAGCAGCTTGGCGGAGTCAGCCTACGAGCAGTACTTC.

The rearrangement joins TRBV2 to TRBJ2-7, with D maybe TRBD2 (6 bases). V was clipped by 4 bases and J by 0 bases, with 19 bases between them. The V gene's germline CDR1 is SNHLY and CDR2 FYNNEI. The CDR3 runs to 17 residues. The CDR3 region is CASSAGRQAGNSYEQYF. The DNA for the CDR3 is TGTGCCAGCAGTGCGGGGCGGCAAGCGGGCAACTCCTACGAGCAGTACTTC.

The gene calls are TRBV15 and TRBJ1-2; unclear D gene. Germline V gene sequence: CDR1 LNHNV, CDR2 YYDKDF (reference sequence). Trimming stripped 0 bases from V and 8 bases from J, with 10 bases between. The CDR3 spans 13 residues. DNA of the CDR3: TGTGCCACCAGCAGAGACGCCGCTGACGGCTACACCTTC. This gives the protein CATSRDAADGYTF.